The 19 T cell receptor beta chains listed next were all sequenced from one sample in a study of blood T cell repertoires in COVID-19. This table comes from immunoSEQ multiplex PCR, and its TCRdb copy is limited to in-frame clones, with some not included. Of approximately 200,000 clones detected, roughly 80% appear once; the ten largest clones hold 6% to 9.5%. The source material was peripheral blood. These receptors were obtained from a woman aged 50 to 60 with acute or convalescent COVID-19.

V and J are TRBV19 and TRBJ2-7; 11 bases line up with TRBD2. CDR1 is LNHDA, CDR2 SQIVND, per germline (reference sequence). The CDR3 runs to 15 residues. V lost 3 bases to trimming and J lost 2 bases; unmatched junction nucleotides: 3. The CDR3 DNA follows: TGTGCCAGTAGTATTGGTAGCGGGAGGGCCTACGAGCAGTACTTC. This translates into CASSIGSGRAYEQYF.

The chain carries TRBV2 and TRBJ2-7; 9 nucleotides align to TRBD1. With V trimmed by 6 bases and J by 4 bases, 10 bases remained unmatched. CDR3 length: 15 amino acids. Germline V CDR1 and CDR2: SNHLY, FYNNEI. CDR3 coding DNA: TGTGCCAGCAGGTTTCCGGGACAGGGCTCGTACGAGCAGTACTTC. Its translation: CASRFPGQGSYEQYF.

This clone appeared a single time. The chain couples TRBV7-2 to TRBJ2-6, with 9 bases lining up with TRBD1. The CDR3 totals 17 residues. The J segment lost 2 bases and the V segment lost 5 bases, leaving 7 bases of the junction unmatched. The germline CDR1 and CDR2 sequences are SGHTA and FQGNSA. CDR3 amino acids: CASSPRQGGAGANVLTF. The DNA of the CDR3 is TGTGCCAGCAGCCCCAGACAGGGGGGCGCTGGGGCCAACGTCCTGACTTTC.

The chain combines TRBV4-2 with TRBJ1-2, with a weak D call TRBD1 (5 bases). The germline CDR1 and CDR2 sequences are LGHNA and YNFKEQ. The CDR3 runs 13 residues. V was cut by 1 base and J by 7 bases, with 10 bases left in between. The CDR3 reads CASSQGGGSGYTF. The CDR3 region has the DNA TGTGCCAGCAGCCAAGGGGGGGGTTCTGGCTACACCTTC.

The chain carries TRBV21-1 and TRBJ2-7; TRBD2 reflects the table's D call only, with no check against the DNA. TRBV21-1 counts as a pseudogene. The CDR3 sequence is 15 residues long. The CDR3 here is CASSKHPSILYEQYF. The CDR3 nucleotides read TGTGCCAGCAGCAAACATCCCTCTATATTGTACGAGCAGTACTTC.

This clone was counted a few times. The sample holds other DNA sequences that translate to the same CDR3. This chain joins TRBV28 and TRBJ2-5, with 14 nucleotides matching TRBD2. The V gene's germline CDR1 is MDHEN and CDR2 SYDVKM. The CDR3 consists of 16 residues. The trim removed 6 bases at V and 5 bases at J, leaving 8 bases unmatched. CDR3 in amino acids: CASSRLAGGRRETQYF. In nucleotides, the CDR3 is TGTGCCAGCAGCAGACTAGCGGGGGGGCGGAGGGAGACCCAGTACTTC. The full variable domain, rest sourced from reference TRBV28 and TRBJ2-5, is DVKVTQSSRYLVKRTGEKVFLECVQDMDHENMFWYRQDPGLGLRLIYFSYDVKMKEKGDIPEGYSVSREKKERFSLILESASTNQTSMYLCASSRLAGGRRETQYFGPGTRLLVL.

This chain uses TRBV15 with TRBJ2-1; 8 bases are shared with TRBD1. The ends lost 0 bases at V and 5 bases at J; junction bases unmatched: 3. The germline V gene has CDR1 LNHNV and CDR2 YYDKDF (reference sequence). This CDR3 is built from 15 residues. The chain's CDR3 is CATSRDRTGNNEQFF. DNA of the CDR3: TGTGCCACCAGCAGAGATCGGACAGGGAACAATGAGCAGTTCTTC.

CDR3 nucleotides: TGTGCCAGCAGTGTTCGACACGTCTCCTACGAGCAGTACTTC. This sequence encodes CASSVRHVSYEQYF. The chain recombines TRBV6-4 with TRBJ2-7; D gene uncertain. The CDR3 extends over 14 amino acids. V was pared by 4 bases and J by 0 bases, with 10 bases between. Germline V gene sequence: CDR1 MRHNA, CDR2 SNTAGT.

The chain links TRBV4-1 to TRBJ2-3; 8 bases match TRBD2. V was clipped by 0 bases and J by 2 bases; unmatched bases: 7. Germline V gene sequence: CDR1 MGHRA, CDR2 YSYEKL. The CDR3 length is 17 residues. The CDR3 region is CASSQDGSGGPTDTQYF. In nucleotides, the CDR3 is TGCGCCAGCAGCCAAGATGGCAGCGGGGGCCCCACAGATACGCAGTATTTT.

The chain combines TRBV15 with TRBJ2-5; tentatively, D is TRBD1 (6 bases). The CDR3 runs 15 residues. Germline CDR1 and CDR2: LNHNV and YYDKDF (reference sequence). The germline V and J ends were trimmed by 3 bases and 5 bases, with 16 bases remaining between them. CDR3 DNA: TGTGCCACCAGCAGGGGACAAGGTACCGTGGAGACCCAGTACTTC. This encodes CATSRGQGTVETQYF. Full variable domain (missing parts from reference TRBV15 and TRBJ2-5): DAMVIQNPRYQVTQFGKPVTLSCSQTLNHNVMYWYQQKSSQAPKLLFHYYDKDFNNEADTPDNFQSRRPNTSFCFLDIRSPGLGDTAMYLCATSRGQGTVETQYFGPGTRLLVL.

J is TRBJ1-1 and V is TRBV7-2, with D possibly TRBD1 on 5 matching bases. Trimming cost V 5 bases and J 6 bases, with 19 bases left between them. This CDR3 has 15 residues. Germline V gene lookup returns CDR1 SGHTA and CDR2 FQGNSA. In DNA, the CDR3 is TGTGCCAGCAGCCTTGGTGGGGGGTGGACGTCTGAAGCTTTCTTT. Residues: CASSLGGGWTSEAFF.

This clone was found once. The chain employs TRBV19 and TRBJ2-7; 7 bases are shared with TRBD2. Germline CDR1 is LNHDA and CDR2 is SQIVND (reference sequence). V lost 1 base to trimming and J lost 3 bases; unmatched junction nucleotides: 0. The CDR3 length is 13 residues. The CDR3 DNA sequence: TGTGCCAGTAGTATAGCTAGCGGCTACGAGCAGTACTTC. Translating gives CASSIASGYEQYF.

V and J are TRBV12-3 or TRBV12-4 and TRBJ1-1; no clear D. The CDR3 sequence is 13 residues long. Trimming took off 7 bases at V and 4 bases at J, with 13 bases between the two ends. The CDR3 bases are TGTGCCAGCACCATACATCGTGGCACTGAAGCTTTCTTT. Its translation: CASTIHRGTEAFF.

V usage is TRBV7-7 and J usage is TRBJ2-5, with D perhaps matching TRBD1 (6 bases). The CDR3 sequence is 15 residues long. V was clipped by 4 bases and J by 4 bases, with 16 bases between them. Germline V CDR1 and CDR2: SSHAT, FNYEAQ (reference sequence). Written as DNA, the CDR3 is TGTGCCAGCAGCTCGTTGCAGGAAGGGGGAGAGACCCAGTACTTC. Protein: CASSSLQEGGETQYF.

This clone has a single count. The conserved phenylalanine or tryptophan is not found at the CDR3 terminus, so this likely reflects a read error. The DNA is omitted, as the CDR3 cannot be located on it reliably, and the CDR3 follows TCRdb's listing. This CDR3 reads CANREGGL. The chain uses TRBV10-1 and TRBJ1-2. Germline CDR1 is WNHNN and CDR2 is SYGVQD (reference sequence). The CDR3 is 8 residues long, ends included.

The chain uses TRBV27 and TRBJ1-4, with D maybe TRBD1 (6 bases). With 1 base removed from V and 6 bases from J, the gap between germline ends came to 12 bases. The germline V gene encodes CDR1 MNHEY and CDR2 SMNVEV (reference sequence). This CDR3 is 15 amino acids long. The CDR3 here is CASSLLGGGHEKLFF. For the CDR3, the DNA is TGTGCCAGCAGTTTATTAGGGGGTGGACATGAAAAACTGTTTTTT.

The table lists this clone with a few counts. The V and J genes are TRBV7-2 and TRBJ2-7, with a tentative D call TRBD2 (5 bases). CDR3 size: 14 residues. Germline V CDR1 and CDR2: SGHTA, FQGNSA. V shed 1 base and J shed 3 bases, with 10 bases lying between them. The CDR3 DNA reads TGTGCCAGCAGCTTAGGGACGGGGTTCTACGAGCAGTACTTC. It yields the protein CASSLGTGFYEQYF.

The gene calls are TRBV7-9 and TRBJ2-3, with 7 bases that match TRBD1. This CDR3 has 15 residues. CDR1 and CDR2 (germline): SEHNR, FQNEAQ (reference sequence). The junction had 7 bases not matched to a gene; V was cut back by 4 bases and J by 3 bases. The CDR3 loop reads CASSSGQTTTDTQYF. In DNA form, the CDR3 reads TGTGCCAGCAGCTCGGGACAGACCACGACAGATACGCAGTATTTT.

V and J are TRBV3-1 (or the pseudogene TRBV3-2) and TRBJ1-2, with TRBD1 matching 7 bases. The CDR3 has 15 residues. V was clipped by 2 bases and J by 8 bases; unmatched bases: 11. Germline CDR1 LGHDT, CDR2 YNNKEL (reference sequence). The CDR3 nucleotides read TGTGCCAGCAGCCAACGACAGGGTCTTGGGGGCGGCTACACCTTC. Its protein product is CASSQRQGLGGGYTF.